One and the same sample provided the 9 T cell receptor beta chains below, sequenced in a study of blood T cell repertoires in COVID-19. Using immunoSEQ multiplex PCR, the repertoire was profiled, and TCRdb retains in-frame clones only, with some absent. The sample lists under 250,000 clones; around four fifths were seen once. The sample was peripheral blood. The receptors stem from a man aged 40-55 years with active or convalescent COVID-19.

The table lists this clone with a few counts. The chain couples TRBV7-9 to TRBJ2-7, with 13 bases aligning to TRBD2. The J segment lost 6 bases and the V segment lost 5 bases, leaving 13 bases of the junction unmatched. The CDR3 sequence is 17 residues long. From germline, CDR1 is SEHNR and CDR2 FQNEAQ (reference sequence). CDR3 DNA: TGTGCCAGCAGCGTATCTGGAGGACTAGCGGGAGAGATCGAGCAGTACTTC. As protein: CASSVSGGLAGEIEQYF.

This rearrangement joins TRBV27 to TRBJ1-5; 9 bases match TRBD1. The CDR3 has 18 residues. Germline-derived CDR1 and CDR2 are MNHEY and SMNVEV (reference sequence). Germline trimming cut 6 bases from V and 3 bases from J; bases unmatched to any gene: 15. The CDR3 sequence: CASSPTGGSLIINQPQHF. CDR3 DNA: TGTGCCAGCAGCCCCACAGGGGGCTCCCTCATCATCAATCAGCCCCAGCATTTT.

This clone was counted a few times. The chain is built from TRBV19 and TRBJ1-2; TRBD1 might be the D (5 bases). Trimming pared 3 bases from V and 2 bases from J, leaving 10 bases between. Germline CDR1 and CDR2: LNHDA and SQIVND (reference sequence). The CDR3 sequence is 14 residues long. The CDR3, as DNA: TGTGCCAGTAGTATTGGGGGGATGAACTATGGCTACACCTTC. It specifies CASSIGGMNYGYTF.

The genes are TRBV7-2 and TRBJ2-3; TRBD2 aligns across 9 bases. The CDR3 has 16 residues. V lost 1 base to trimming and J lost 4 bases; unmatched junction nucleotides: 6. Germline V gene data show CDR1 as SGHTA and CDR2 as FQGNSA. The CDR3 protein is CASSLGGTSPADTQYF. The CDR3 DNA is TGTGCCAGCAGCTTAGGAGGGACTAGCCCCGCAGATACGCAGTATTTT.

V gene TRBV18 combines with J gene TRBJ2-7, with D perhaps matching TRBD1 (5 bases). The CDR3 sequence is 13 residues long. Looked up from germline, CDR1 is KGHSH and CDR2 is LQKENI. Deletions cut 0 bases from V and 7 bases from J, with 10 bases between. The CDR3 spells CASSPPDIREQYF. CDR3 sequence (DNA): TGTGCCAGCTCACCACCGGACATCAGGGAGCAGTACTTC.

This chain joins TRBV28 and TRBJ1-5; possible D gene TRBD1, 5 bases. Trimming took 3 bases from V and 7 from J, leaving 13 bases between them. Germline assignment: CDR1 MDHEN and CDR2 SYDVKM. The CDR3 totals 14 residues. CDR3 coding DNA: TGTGCCAGCAGTTTGGCGGGGGATGGCCAGCCCCAGCATTTT. It specifies CASSLAGDGQPQHF.

This clone was counted a single time. The gene calls are TRBV2 and TRBJ1-6, with unresolved D. This CDR3 comprises 12 residues. Per the germline V gene, CDR1 is SNHLY and CDR2 is FYNNEI. V lost 5 bases and J lost 7, with 6 bases in between. The CDR3 sequence: CASSYTNSPLHF. DNA of the CDR3: TGTGCCAGCAGTTACACGAATTCACCCCTCCACTTT.

The chain recombines TRBV5-1 with TRBJ1-2; TRBD1 agrees at 8 bases. Germline CDR1 and CDR2: SGHRS and YFSETQ. This CDR3 is 14 amino acids long. Trimming took 4 bases from V and 6 from J; bases not matched to a gene: 8. In DNA, the CDR3 is TGCGCCAGCAGCAAGGGACAGGCGACAGATGGCTACACCTTC. It codes for CASSKGQATDGYTF. The full variable domain, in which reference TRBV5-1 and TRBJ1-2 provide the parts outside the CDR3, is KAGVTQTPRYLIKTRGQQVTLSCSPISGHRSVSWYQQTPGQGLQFLFEYFSETQRNKGNFPGRFSGRQFSNSRSEMNVSTLELGDSALYLCASSKGQATDGYTFGSGTRLTVV.

V and J are TRBV5-1 and TRBJ2-2; perhaps TRBD1 as D (6 bases). The CDR3 covers 15 residues. V lost 6 bases, J lost 1 base, and 13 bases lay in between. Germline V CDR1 and CDR2: SGHRS, YFSETQ. CDR3 residues: CASTTRGQNTGELFF. CDR3 DNA sequence: TGCGCCAGCACGACCAGGGGCCAGAACACCGGGGAGCTGTTTTTT.